The entry that follows covers one TCR beta chain sequence. No cognate antigen has been identified for it. No much larger clone exists at a distance of one base, and base qualities are not known. The donors were a few dozen Caucasian individuals from Russia, aged roughly 6 to 90 years, who were systemically healthy. Each donor gave about 11 milliliters of peripheral blood, drawn into EDTA-treated Vacutainer tubes. Ficoll-Paque density-gradient centrifugation was used to isolate PBMCs, with at least 7 million per sample. Trizol reagent was used to extract total RNA from the PBMCs, yielding at least 6 micrograms per sample. The percentages of naive CD45RAhigh/CD27high T cells were determined by flow cytometry on a PBMC aliquot from every donor. These data are taken from a study of blood T cells in healthy people across ages (dated by TCRdb to 2015 to 2017). In the study overall: In model experiments, template switching captured about one uniquely barcoded TCR beta cDNA molecule for every two T cells. Using deep sequencing normalized with unique cDNA molecular identifiers, the study measured how TCR beta repertoire diversity changes with age. Four age groups were formed from the donors: young (average approximately 15 years), middle-aged (around 39), aged (62) and long-lived (about 80). To avoid experimental bias, donors of different ages were randomly spread across the sequencing lanes. The study analyzed two additional independent replicas of 1 million unique cDNA reads from the same blood draw for two donors, one aged 18 to 30 and one aged 80 or older.

Receptors were amplified or captured by 5' RACE. Sequencing relied on an Illumina HiSeq 2500. A second PCR of roughly 7 to 12 cycles was run with a J-beta primer mix and a sample-barcoded 5' primer. Each TCR beta cDNA molecule received a unique molecular identifier from a template-switch 5' adaptor carrying 12 random nucleotides. Each sample yielded at least 2.5 million CDR3-containing paired-end reads. First-strand cDNA was synthesized from all RNA with the Mint cDNA synthesis kit, primed by a TRBC-specific oligonucleotide. After uracil-DNA glycosylase treatment, a first 18-cycle PCR used universal primers M1SS and BC2_uni_R on all cDNA. In the paper's pipeline: Each sample was normalized by randomly selecting 1 million high-quality reads, each carrying a distinct molecular identifier. Instead of being binned into consensus sequences, reads that shared molecular identifiers were thrown out. MiTCR, set to a Q25 quality threshold and the strictest error-elimination algorithm, was used for CDR3 identification, clonotype clustering and error correction. Lower-bound total TCR beta diversity was estimated with a nonparametric unseen species model using Euler transformation. TCRdb reworked the public reads: Q25 trimming with fastp, MiXCR clone assembly, productive beta chains retained. Entries that share a CDR3 protein sequence are merged under the most common genes and DNA. TCRdb, not the original authors, processed these V and J calls. This sample has about 290,000 distinct CDR3 sequences in its table, and around 30% of those were observed once. Of the sample, roughly 30% falls within the top ten clones.

The paper as a whole reports these results and caveats: Compared with the aged group, more naive CD4+ T cells, fewer expanded clones and increased TCR diversity were shown by the long-lived group, suggesting age selection. There was a strong correlation between observed TCR beta diversity and the percentage of naive T cells measured by flow cytometry. Since profiling was done on bulk unsorted PBMCs, naive and antigen-experienced compartments could not be conclusively compared. Because the CMV infection status of the donors was unknown, age-related changes in expanded clonotypes may potentially have been confounded. Estimates of total diversity from one million sequenced T cells were regarded as lower bounds and underestimates. As age increased, observed TCR beta diversity per million T cells dropped in a roughly linear way, and a significant reduction was already evident by age 40.

The sequence was collected from an older woman in good health. Material: blood.

The CDR3 amino acid sequence is: CAVAGSFSTDTQYF. In nucleotides, the sequence is TGTGCCGTTGCGGGGAGCTTTAGCACAGATACGCAGTATTTT. The rearranged segments are TRBV6-5 and TRBJ2-3; TRBD2 might be the D gene, on 6 matching bases. According to the germline V gene, CDR1 reads MNHEY and CDR2 reads SVGAGI. The cysteine opens and the phenylalanine closes a CDR3 of 14 amino acids. Solely the CDR3 DNA is kept, with 42 bases framed from the first base. The germline ends are 15 bases apart after V is trimmed by 11 bases and J by 0 bases.